Shown below are 14 T cell receptor beta chains from a single sample sequenced in a study of shared T cell receptors in the human thymus. The data were produced by immunoSEQ multiplex PCR, yet TCRdb's version contains in-frame clones alone and is incomplete. This table holds approximately 660,000 clones, around 87% found once. This sample was shared with a second study, whose subject was human thymus T cells.

Sequencing used thymocytes. The receptors here all came from a boy under three years old with a congenital heart defect.

This chain links TRBV14 with TRBJ2-5, with D perhaps TRBD2 (5 bases). This CDR3 is 16 amino acids long. Germline V lookup: CDR1 SGHDN, CDR2 FVKESK. Trimming removed 2 bases from V and 1 base from J, with 14 bases in between. Here the CDR3 DNA reads TGTGCCAGCAGCCAAACTCTCGTAAGCGGCCAAGAGACCCAGTACTTC. Protein sequence: CASSQTLVSGQETQYF.

The V call is TRBV6-5, the J call TRBJ2-2, with 8 bases aligning to TRBD2. Trimming at V came to 4 bases and at J to 7 bases, leaving 11 bases not matched to a gene. CDR3 length: 16 amino acids. Germline V gene lookup returns CDR1 MNHEY and CDR2 SVGAGI. CDR3 region: CASSLNSGIVGGELFF. The CDR3 DNA is TGTGCCAGCAGTTTGAATAGCGGGATCGTAGGCGGGGAGCTGTTTTTT.

V gene TRBV6-1 combines with J gene TRBJ2-7; tentative D call: TRBD1 (6 bases). This CDR3 contains 13 residues. V lost 4 bases and J lost 9, with 16 bases in between. CDR1 is MNHNS and CDR2 is SASEGT in the germline V gene. CDR3 nucleotide sequence: TGTGCCAGCAGTGGACCTACAGGGATTGCGCAGTACTTC. The encoded protein is CASSGPTGIAQYF.

This rearrangement joins TRBV14 to TRBJ2-1; D gene ambiguous. The CDR3 is 20 residues long. Germline CDR1 is SGHDN and CDR2 is FVKESK. V lost 3 bases and J lost 3, with 27 bases in between. Written as DNA, the CDR3 is TGTGCCAGCAGCCAGCCAACCCCGTTGTTGCGGAACTTAGACTACAATGAGCAGTTCTTC. It is translated as CASSQPTPLLRNLDYNEQFF.

This clone was counted a few times. The chain is built from TRBV11-3 and TRBJ1-1; maybe TRBD1 (6 bases). CDR1 and CDR2 (germline): SGHNT, YENEEA. The CDR3 is 18 amino acids. V lost 5 bases, J lost 3 bases, and 25 bases lay in between. CDR3 region: CASSKPTPGADVDTEAFF. The DNA of the CDR3 is TGTGCCAGCAGCAAACCAACCCCAGGGGCTGATGTGGACACTGAAGCTTTCTTT.

The gene calls are TRBV19 and TRBJ1-5, with no clear D. Germline V gene sequence: CDR1 LNHDA, CDR2 SQIVND (reference sequence). The CDR3 length is 13 residues. V was cut by 3 bases and J by 7 bases, with 10 bases left in between. The CDR3 sequence: CASSIRAAQPQHF. Here the CDR3 DNA reads TGTGCCAGTAGTATCAGAGCGGCCCAGCCCCAGCATTTT.

The chain combines TRBV7-9 with TRBJ2-7; TRBD1 aligns across 8 bases. Germline V CDR1 and CDR2: SEHNR, FQNEAQ (reference sequence). The CDR3 totals 15 residues. V lost 0 bases and J lost 5; bases outside the gene matches: 6. CDR3 amino acids: CASSLADRGGDEQYF. Here the CDR3 DNA reads TGTGCCAGCAGCTTAGCTGACAGGGGTGGGGACGAGCAGTACTTC.

This chain links TRBV11-1 with TRBJ2-3; 14 bases are a match to TRBD2. The ends lost 5 bases at V and 3 bases at J; junction bases unmatched: 4. The CDR3 loop spans 16 amino acids. From germline, CDR1 is SGHAT and CDR2 FQDESV (reference sequence). CDR3 sequence reads: CASSKGLAGVTDTQYF. The CDR3 nucleotides are TGTGCCAGCAGCAAGGGACTAGCGGGAGTGACAGATACGCAGTATTTT.

This chain joins TRBV19 and TRBJ2-7; D may be TRBD2 (6 bases). Germline CDR1 reads LNHDA; CDR2 reads SQIVND (reference sequence). V lost 6 bases and J lost 6, with 18 bases in between. The CDR3 loop spans 14 amino acids. The CDR3 DNA reads TGTGCCAGTAGGTCAGGTGGGGGGTTACGCGAGCAGTACTTC. Translating gives CASRSGGGLREQYF. Together with reference TRBV19 and TRBJ2-7, the CDR3 gives the full variable domain: DGGITQSPKYLFRKEGQNVTLSCEQNLNHDAMYWYRQDPGQGLRLIYYSQIVNDFQKGDIAEGYSVSREKKESFPLTVTSAQKNPTAFYLCASRSGGGLREQYFGPGTRLTVT.

V and J are TRBV7-2 and TRBJ2-7; D may be TRBD2 (6 bases). Per the germline V gene, CDR1 is SGHTA and CDR2 is FQGNSA. The CDR3 is made up of 17 amino acids. The V end was cut by 7 bases, the J end by 2 bases, with 24 bases between. CDR3 in amino acids: CASTPGADGRPTYEQYF. In DNA form, the CDR3 reads TGTGCCAGCACGCCCGGGGCAGATGGGAGGCCCACCTACGAGCAGTACTTC.

J is TRBJ2-2 and V is TRBV11-2, with 14 bases matching TRBD2. From germline, CDR1 is SGHAT and CDR2 FQNNGV. V lost 4 bases and J lost 4; bases outside the gene matches: 5. This CDR3 is built from 17 residues. In nucleotides, the CDR3 is TGTGCCAGCAGCTCTCCGGGACTAGCGGGAGTCACCGGGGAGCTGTTTTTT. Translation gives CASSSPGLAGVTGELFF.

The chain has TRBV27 and TRBJ1-2; tentatively, D is TRBD1 (6 bases). The V and J ends lost 2 bases and 3 bases respectively, with 40 bases between them. The germline gives CDR1 MNHEY, CDR2 SMNVEV (reference sequence). The CDR3 length is 24 residues. The CDR3 DNA sequence: TGTGCCAGCAGTTTACCCGGCGGGAACCACGGGGGGCAGGGGAGAGAGGACTGCGACTATGGCTACACCTTC. This sequence encodes CASSLPGGNHGGQGREDCDYGYTF.

The rearrangement links TRBV7-8 to TRBJ2-7; TRBD1 aligns across 8 bases. The CDR3 loop spans 14 amino acids. Per the germline V gene, CDR1 is SGHVS and CDR2 is FQNEAQ. Unmatched junction bases numbered 4, after V lost 5 bases and J lost 1 base. CDR3 in DNA: TGTGCCAGCAGCCTCACAGGGGGGTCCTACGAGCAGTACTTC. Translation gives CASSLTGGSYEQYF. The full variable domain, its missing parts supplied by reference TRBV7-8 and TRBJ2-7, is GAGVSQSPRYKVAKRGQDVALRCDPISGHVSLFWYQQALGQGPEFLTYFQNEAQLDKSGLPSDRFFAERPEGSVSTLKIQRTQQEDSAVYLCASSLTGGSYEQYFGPGTRLTVT.

This chain joins TRBV28 and TRBJ2-7; 8 nucleotides match TRBD2. The V gene's germline CDR1 is MDHEN and CDR2 SYDVKM. V dropped 6 bases and J dropped 3; count of bases not matched to a gene: 10. The CDR3 extends over 15 amino acids. The CDR3 DNA follows: TGTGCCAGCAGAATCGGGTCCGGGAGGGACTACGAGCAGTACTTC. This sequence encodes CASRIGSGRDYEQYF.